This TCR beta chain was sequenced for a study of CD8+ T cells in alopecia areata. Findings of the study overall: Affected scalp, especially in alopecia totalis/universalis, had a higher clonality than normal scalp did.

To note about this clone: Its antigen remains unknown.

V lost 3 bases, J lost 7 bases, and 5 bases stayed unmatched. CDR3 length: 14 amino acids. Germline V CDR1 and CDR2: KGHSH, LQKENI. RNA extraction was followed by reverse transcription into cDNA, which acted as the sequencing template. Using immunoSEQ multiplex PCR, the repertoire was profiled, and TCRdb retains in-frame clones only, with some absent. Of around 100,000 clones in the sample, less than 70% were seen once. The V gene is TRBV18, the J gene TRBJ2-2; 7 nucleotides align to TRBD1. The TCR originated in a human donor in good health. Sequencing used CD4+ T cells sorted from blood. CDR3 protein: CASSPRGSGGELFF. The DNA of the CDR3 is TGTGCCAGCTCACCCAGGGGGTCCGGCGGGGAGCTGTTTTTT.